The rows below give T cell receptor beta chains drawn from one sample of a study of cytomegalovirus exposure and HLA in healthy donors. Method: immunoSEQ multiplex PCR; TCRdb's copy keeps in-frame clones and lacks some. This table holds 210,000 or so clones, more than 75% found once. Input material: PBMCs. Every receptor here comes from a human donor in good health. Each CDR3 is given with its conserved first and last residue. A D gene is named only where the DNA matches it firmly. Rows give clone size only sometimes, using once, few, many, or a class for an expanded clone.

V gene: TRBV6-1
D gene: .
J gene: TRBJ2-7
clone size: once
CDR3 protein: CASSEALPGHSWSYEQYF
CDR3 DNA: TGTGCCAGCAGTGAAGCGCTTCCGGGACACTCCTGGTCCTACGAGCAGTACTTC

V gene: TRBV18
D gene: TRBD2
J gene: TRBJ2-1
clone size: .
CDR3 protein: CATTKTSGNLYNEQFF
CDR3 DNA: TGTGCCACCACCAAGACTAGCGGGAACCTATACAATGAGCAGTTCTTC

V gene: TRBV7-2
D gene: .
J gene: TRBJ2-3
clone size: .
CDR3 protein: CASSLAYGRGTDTQYF
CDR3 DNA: TGTGCCAGCAGCTTAGCCTACGGGAGAGGCACAGATACGCAGTATTTT

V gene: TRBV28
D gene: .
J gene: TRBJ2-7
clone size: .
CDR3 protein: CASSLSIYEQYF
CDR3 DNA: TGTGCCAGCAGTTTATCAATCTACGAGCAGTACTTC

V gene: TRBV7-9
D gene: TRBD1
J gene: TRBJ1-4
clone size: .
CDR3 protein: CASRTGRDRGPRVEKLFF
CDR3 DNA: TGTGCCAGCAGGACGGGTCGGGACAGGGGGCCCCGAGTTGAAAAACTGTTTTTT

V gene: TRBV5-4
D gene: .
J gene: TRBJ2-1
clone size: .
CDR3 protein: CASTSTGATGNEQFF
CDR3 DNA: TGTGCCAGCACCTCGACAGGCGCAACAGGCAATGAGCAGTTCTTC

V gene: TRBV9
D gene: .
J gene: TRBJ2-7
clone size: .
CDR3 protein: CASSPRGGVGIYEQYF
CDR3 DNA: TGTGCCAGCAGCCCCAGAGGCGGGGTCGGAATCTACGAGCAGTACTTC

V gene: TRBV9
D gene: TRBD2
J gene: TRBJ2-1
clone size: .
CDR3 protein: CASSTSGFSYNEQFF
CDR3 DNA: TGTGCCAGCAGCACTAGCGGCTTCTCCTACAATGAGCAGTTCTTC

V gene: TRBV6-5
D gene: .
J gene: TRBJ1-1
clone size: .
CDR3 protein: CASKRTGSTEAFF
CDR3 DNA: TGTGCCAGCAAACGGACGGGGAGCACTGAAGCTTTCTTT

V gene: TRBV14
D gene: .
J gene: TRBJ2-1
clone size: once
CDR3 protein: CASSQGILAYNFEQFF
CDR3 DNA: TGTGCCAGCAGCCAAGGGATACTAGCCTACAATTTTGAGCAGTTCTTC

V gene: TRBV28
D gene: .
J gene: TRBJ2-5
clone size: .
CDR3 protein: CASTPPDRRSETQYF
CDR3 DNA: TGTGCCAGCACCCCTCCGGACAGAAGATCAGAGACCCAGTACTTC

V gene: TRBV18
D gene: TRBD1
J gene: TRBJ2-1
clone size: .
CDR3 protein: CASSPPVKQGDEQFF
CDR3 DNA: TGTGCCAGCTCACCACCGGTAAAACAGGGGGATGAGCAGTTCTTC

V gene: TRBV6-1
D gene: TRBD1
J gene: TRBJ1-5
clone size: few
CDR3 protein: CASNGQGSGNQPQHF
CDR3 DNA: TGTGCCAGCAACGGACAGGGGTCGGGCAATCAGCCCCAGCATTTT

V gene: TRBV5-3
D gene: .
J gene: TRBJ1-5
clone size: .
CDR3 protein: CASSLEQGNQPQHF
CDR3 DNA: TGTGCCAGCAGCTTGGAACAAGGCAATCAGCCCCAGCATTTT

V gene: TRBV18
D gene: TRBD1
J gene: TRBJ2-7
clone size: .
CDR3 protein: CASSPRQGKGYEQYF
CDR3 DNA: TGTGCCAGCTCACCACGACAGGGAAAGGGGTACGAGCAGTACTTC

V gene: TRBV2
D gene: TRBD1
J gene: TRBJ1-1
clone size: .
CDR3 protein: CASSQGELNTEAFF
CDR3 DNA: TGTGCCAGCTCCCAGGGGGAACTGAACACTGAAGCTTTCTTT

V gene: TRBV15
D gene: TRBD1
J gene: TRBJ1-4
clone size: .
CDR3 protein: CATSPDRGRHEKLFF
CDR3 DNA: TGTGCCACCAGCCCAGACAGGGGGCGGCATGAAAAACTGTTTTTT

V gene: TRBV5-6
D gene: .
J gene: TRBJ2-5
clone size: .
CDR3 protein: CASSPYQETQYF
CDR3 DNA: TGTGCCAGCAGCCCGTACCAAGAGACCCAGTACTTC

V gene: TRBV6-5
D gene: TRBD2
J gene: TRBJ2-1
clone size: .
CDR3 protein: CASSAIPAGGQFF
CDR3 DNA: TGTGCCAGCAGCGCCATCCCAGCGGGAGGGCAGTTCTTC

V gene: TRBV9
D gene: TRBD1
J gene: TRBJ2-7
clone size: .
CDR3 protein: CASSVKGAGEQYF
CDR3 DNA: TGTGCCAGCAGCGTGAAGGGGGCAGGCGAGCAGTACTTC

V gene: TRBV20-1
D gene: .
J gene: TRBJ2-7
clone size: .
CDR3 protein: CSARRQYEQYF
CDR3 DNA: TGCAGTGCTAGGAGACAGTACGAGCAGTACTTC

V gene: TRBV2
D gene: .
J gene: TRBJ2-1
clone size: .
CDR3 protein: CASSGFDEQFF
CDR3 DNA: TGTGCCAGCAGCGGGTTCGATGAGCAGTTCTTC

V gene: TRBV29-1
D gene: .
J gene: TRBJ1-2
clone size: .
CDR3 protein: CSAKAGATYGYTF
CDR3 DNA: TGCAGCGCGAAGGCAGGGGCAACCTATGGCTACACCTTC

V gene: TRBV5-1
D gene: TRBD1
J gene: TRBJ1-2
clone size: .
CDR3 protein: CASSSLNFQGGYGYTF
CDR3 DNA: TGCGCCAGCAGCTCCCTAAACTTCCAGGGGGGCTATGGCTACACCTTC

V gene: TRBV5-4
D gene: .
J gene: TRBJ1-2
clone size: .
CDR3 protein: CASSLVPRLANYGYTF
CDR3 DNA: TGTGCCAGCAGCTTAGTCCCTCGTTTAGCCAACTATGGCTACACCTTC

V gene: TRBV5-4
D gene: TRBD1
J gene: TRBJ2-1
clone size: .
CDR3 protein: CASSRGRGRTNYNEQFF
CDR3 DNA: TGTGCCAGCAGCCGAGGCAGGGGGCGAACTAATTACAATGAGCAGTTCTTC

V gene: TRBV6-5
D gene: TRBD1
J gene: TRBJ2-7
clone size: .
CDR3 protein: CASRQTGQGSYEQYF
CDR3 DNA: TGTGCCAGCAGGCAAACGGGACAGGGGTCCTACGAGCAGTACTTC

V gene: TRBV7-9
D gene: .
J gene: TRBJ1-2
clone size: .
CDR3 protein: CASSYDSYYGYTF
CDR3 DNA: TGTGCCAGCAGCTATGACAGCTACTATGGCTACACCTTC

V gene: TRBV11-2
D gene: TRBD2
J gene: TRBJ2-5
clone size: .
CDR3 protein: CASSSRALAGGQETQYF
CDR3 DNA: TGTGCCAGCAGCTCGAGAGCCCTAGCGGGAGGGCAAGAGACCCAGTACTTC

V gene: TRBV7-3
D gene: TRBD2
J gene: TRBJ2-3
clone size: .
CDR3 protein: CASSLIVLAGATDTQYF
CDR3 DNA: TGTGCCAGCAGCTTAATAGTACTAGCGGGGGCCACAGATACGCAGTATTTT

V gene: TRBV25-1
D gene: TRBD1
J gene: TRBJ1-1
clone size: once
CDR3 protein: CATTGALNTEAFF
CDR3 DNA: TGTGCCACCACAGGGGCCTTGAACACTGAAGCTTTCTTT

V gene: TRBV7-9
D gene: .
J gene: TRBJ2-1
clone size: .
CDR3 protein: CASNSGDRFLNEQFF
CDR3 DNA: TGTGCCAGCAACAGCGGGGACAGGTTTCTTAATGAGCAGTTCTTC

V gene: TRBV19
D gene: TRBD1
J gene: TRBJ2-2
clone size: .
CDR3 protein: CASRPGQGTGELFF
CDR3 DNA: TGTGCCAGTAGACCGGGACAGGGGACCGGGGAGCTGTTTTTT

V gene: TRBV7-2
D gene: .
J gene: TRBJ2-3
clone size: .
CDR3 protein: CASSLAVHSTDTQYF
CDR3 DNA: TGTGCCAGCAGCCTAGCCGTACATAGCACAGATACGCAGTATTTT

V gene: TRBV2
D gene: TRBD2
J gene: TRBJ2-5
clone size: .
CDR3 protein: CASGLAEPLLTPETQYF
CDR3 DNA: TGTGCCAGCGGACTAGCGGAACCCCTATTAACCCCAGAGACCCAGTACTTC

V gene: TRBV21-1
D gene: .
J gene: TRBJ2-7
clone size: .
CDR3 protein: CASSNEFRDREREQYF
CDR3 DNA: TGTGCCAGCAGCAACGAATTCCGGGACAGGGAGCGCGAGCAGTACTTC

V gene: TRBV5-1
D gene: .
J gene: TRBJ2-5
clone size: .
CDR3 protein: CASSFPSAQETQYF
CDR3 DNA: TGCGCCAGCAGCTTTCCTAGCGCCCAAGAGACCCAGTACTTC

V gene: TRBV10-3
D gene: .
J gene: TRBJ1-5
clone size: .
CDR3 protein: CAISEGRLYSNQPQHF
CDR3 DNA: TGTGCCATCAGTGAAGGCAGGCTATATAGCAATCAGCCCCAGCATTTT

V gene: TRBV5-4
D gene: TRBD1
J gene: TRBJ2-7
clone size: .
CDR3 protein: CASSVAGTGGYEQYF
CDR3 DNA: TGTGCCAGCAGCGTTGCCGGGACAGGGGGCTACGAGCAGTACTTC

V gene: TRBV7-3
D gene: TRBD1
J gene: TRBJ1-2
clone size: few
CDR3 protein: CASSLVGTGAYGYTF
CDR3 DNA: TGTGCCAGCAGCTTGGTTGGGACAGGGGCCTATGGCTACACCTTC

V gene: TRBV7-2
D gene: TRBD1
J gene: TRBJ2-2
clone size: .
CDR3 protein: CASSPTGGGGELFF
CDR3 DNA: TGTGCCAGCAGCCCGACAGGGGGGGGCGGGGAGCTGTTTTTT

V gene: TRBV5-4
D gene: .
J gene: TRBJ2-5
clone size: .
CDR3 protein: CASSLVEGAETQYF
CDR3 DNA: TGTGCCAGCAGCTTGGTGGAGGGGGCAGAGACCCAGTACTTC

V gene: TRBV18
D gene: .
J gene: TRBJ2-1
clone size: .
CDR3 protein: CASSQRTIPIRLYSEQFF
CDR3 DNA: TGTGCCAGCTCACAGAGGACTATACCGATTCGGCTCTACAGTGAGCAGTTCTTC

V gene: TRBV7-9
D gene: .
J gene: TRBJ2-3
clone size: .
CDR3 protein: CASSSLGHSSADTQYF
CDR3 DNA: TGTGCCAGCAGCTCCCTTGGACACTCGAGCGCAGATACGCAGTATTTT

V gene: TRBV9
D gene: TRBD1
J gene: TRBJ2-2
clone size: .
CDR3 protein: CASSMGTGAGTGELFF
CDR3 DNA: TGTGCCAGCAGCATGGGGACAGGGGCGGGTACCGGGGAGCTGTTTTTT